A selection of T cell receptor beta chains follows, all from one sample in a study of shared clonotypes between healthy human individuals. Profiled with immunoSEQ multiplex PCR; TCRdb holds only in-frame clones, not every one. The table shows roughly 760,000 clones, with under 80% occurring only once. The sequenced sample consisted of memory CD4+ T cells sorted from blood. These receptors came from a woman aged 25 to 39 in good health. The CDR3 runs from the conserved cysteine through the conserved F or W. A D gene is named only where the DNA matches it firmly. Rows may omit the clone size; those that give it use once, few, many or a size class.

>TRBJ1-3|.|many|TRBV7-9
CASSSLWTTKSGNTIYF
TGTGCCAGCAGCTCGCTCTGGACCACAAAATCTGGAAACACCATATATTTT
>TRBJ2-5|.|.|TRBV7-8
CASSSGETQYF
TGTGCCAGCAGTTCTGGGGAGACCCAGTACTTC
>TRBJ2-3|.|.|TRBV5-1
CASSFGPSTDTQYF
TGCGCCAGCAGCTTCGGACCGAGCACAGATACGCAGTATTTT
>TRBJ2-7|.|.|TRBV5-5
CASSAGGGASYEQYF
TGTGCCAGCAGCGCCGGCGGGGGCGCATCCTACGAGCAGTACTTC
>TRBJ1-2|TRBD1|.|TRBV6-1
CASSEVGEVGQRYF
TGTGCCAGCAGTGAAGTCGGGGAGGTGGGACAGAGATACTTC
>TRBJ1-2|.|many|TRBV18
CASSPDTYGYTF
TGTGCCAGCTCACCGGACACCTATGGCTACACCTTC
>TRBJ2-7|TRBD1|once|TRBV27
CASSSSSLGTGASYEQYF
TGTGCCAGCAGTTCCTCGTCGCTTGGGACAGGGGCCTCCTACGAGCAGTACTTC
>TRBJ2-7|TRBD2|.|TRBV7-2
CASSSGTTIVLEQYF
TGTGCCAGCAGCTCCGGGACTACCATCGTTCTAGAGCAGTACTTC
>TRBJ2-5|.|.|TRBV6-5
CASSFTGLETQYF
TGTGCCAGCAGTTTTACAGGGTTGGAGACCCAGTACTTC
>TRBJ2-3|TRBD2|.|TRBV29-1
CSVETSGLAGVDTQYF
TGCAGCGTTGAAACCTCCGGACTAGCGGGGGTAGATACGCAGTATTTT
>TRBJ1-5|.|few|TRBV6-1
CASSEVKSWDSNQPQHF
TGTGCCAGCAGTGAAGTTAAATCCTGGGACAGCAATCAGCCCCAGCATTTT
>TRBJ2-5|.|few|TRBV6-5
CASSYTDRHQETQYF
TGTGCCAGCAGTTACACCGACAGACACCAAGAGACCCAGTACTTC
>TRBJ2-3|TRBD1|.|TRBV27
CASRLDRLSTDTQYF
TGTGCCAGCAGGTTGGACAGGCTAAGCACAGATACGCAGTATTTT
>TRBJ2-7|.|.|TRBV7-2
CASSPAPRQSYEQYF
TGTGCCAGCAGCCCCGCTCCCAGGCAATCCTACGAGCAGTACTTC
>TRBJ1-2|.|.|TRBV7-3
CASSPTTGNYGYTF
TGTGCCAGCAGCCCAACAACAGGAAACTATGGCTACACCTTC
>TRBJ2-7|.|few|TRBV23-1
CASSQKRDKTSYEQYF
TGCGCCAGCAGTCAAAAGCGTGACAAGACCTCCTACGAGCAGTACTTC
>TRBJ2-7|TRBD1|.|TRBV6-1
CASTRRGQDSYEQYF
TGTGCCAGCACCCGGAGGGGACAGGATTCCTACGAGCAGTACTTC
>TRBJ2-2|TRBD1|.|TRBV10-3
CANRPGTGSTGELFF
TGTGCCAACAGACCCGGGACAGGTTCCACCGGGGAGCTGTTTTTT
>TRBJ2-7|TRBD1|few|TRBV6-6
CASRYRGPYEQYF
TGTGCCAGCAGATACAGGGGGCCCTACGAGCAGTACTTC
>TRBJ1-4|TRBD1|.|TRBV19
CASSTPPGQGTVKLFF
TGTGCCAGTAGTACCCCACCGGGACAGGGTACTGTAAAACTGTTTTTT
>TRBJ1-2|.|.|TRBV28
CASTGQRYGYTF
TGTGCCAGCACCGGACAGCGGTATGGCTACACCTTC
>TRBJ1-1|.|once|TRBV5-1
CASSLPEGGTEAFF
TGCGCCAGCAGCCTGCCCGAGGGTGGTACTGAAGCTTTCTTT
>TRBJ1-2|.|.|TRBV11-2
CASSTVRYYGYTF
TGTGCCAGCAGCACCGTCCGGTACTATGGCTACACCTTC
>TRBJ2-7|.|.|TRBV29-1
CSVELGRGFSYEQYF
TGCAGCGTTGAATTAGGCAGGGGATTCTCCTACGAGCAGTACTTC
>TRBJ2-3|TRBD2|.|TRBV7-6
CASSRTSGSGTDTQYF
TGTGCCAGCAGCCGGACTAGCGGGAGTGGCACAGATACGCAGTATTTT
>TRBJ2-5|.|many|TRBV6-5
CASGSGETQYF
TGTGCCAGCGGTTCGGGGGAGACCCAGTACTTC
>TRBJ2-1|TRBD2|few|TRBV7-2
CASSSTSGVYNEQFF
TGTGCCAGCAGCTCGACTAGCGGGGTATACAATGAGCAGTTCTTC
>TRBJ1-2|.|many|TRBV6-1
CASSEGSGFLGYTF
TGTGCCAGCAGTGAAGGTTCAGGGTTTCTGGGCTACACCTTC
>TRBJ1-5|TRBD1|few|TRBV6-1
CASSTRDRGVQPQHF
TGTGCCAGCAGTACCCGGGACAGAGGTGTTCAGCCCCAGCATTTT
>TRBJ2-1|TRBD1|.|TRBV28
CASSLFSGGTRNNNEQFF
TGTGCCAGCAGTTTATTTTCAGGGGGCACGCGAAACAACAATGAGCAGTTCTTC
>TRBJ2-6|.|.|TRBV27
CASSSSSGANVLTF
TGTGCCAGCAGTTCAAGCTCTGGGGCCAACGTCCTGACTTTC
>TRBJ2-7|.|.|TRBV7-9
CASRSTSSGNEQYF
TGTGCCAGCAGGTCGACTAGTTCGGGGAACGAGCAGTACTTC